Shown below are 18 T cell receptor beta chains from a single sample sequenced in a study of patients and donors after allogeneic stem cell transplantation. TCRdb processed the RT-PCR reads anew with MiXCR; each CDR3 protein has one entry. Of fewer than 500,000 distinct CDR3 sequences detected, roughly 16% appear once; the ten largest clones hold about 7%. Sequenced sample: blood, either unsorted or a sorted T cell fraction (not recorded which). These receptors came from a human donor who was either an allogeneic HSCT recipient or a stem cell or donor lymphocyte infusion donor (not recorded which). It is not recorded whose cells these are; they may come from a transplant donor.

This clonotype was counted ten times or more. The chain employs TRBV10-3 and TRBJ2-2; maybe TRBD2 (6 bases). The ends were cut back, 7 bases at V and 1 base at J, with 10 bases in the middle. CDR1 ENHRY and CDR2 SYGVKD come from the germline V gene. The CDR3 contains 14 residues. This CDR3 is CAIMPGRNTGELFF. In DNA form, the CDR3 reads TGTGCCATCATGCCCGGGAGGAACACCGGGGAGCTGTTTTTT.

A remark on this clonotype: One end of the junction does not line up with germline, which may come from a read error. The chain combines TRBV20-1 with TRBJ2-1, with TRBD2 matching over 16 bases. The CDR3 has 18 residues. CDR1 and CDR2 (germline): DFQATT, SNEGSKA (reference sequence). The CDR3 loop is CSARGGLAGGSSYNEQFF. The CDR3 DNA is TGCAGTGCCAGAGGGGGACTAGCGGGAGGGAGCTCCTACAATGAGCAGTTCTTC.

This clonotype was seen a handful of times. The V and J genes are TRBV7-9 and TRBJ1-4; perhaps TRBD1 as D (5 bases). The V end was cut by 5 bases, the J end by 6 bases, with 16 bases between. The CDR3 totals 15 residues. Germline V gives CDR1 SEHNR, CDR2 FQNEAQ (reference sequence). The CDR3 here is CASSPGTLGDEKLFF. CDR3 in DNA: TGTGCCAGCAGCCCAGGGACCTTGGGGGATGAAAAACTGTTTTTT.

Only a few counts were recorded for this clonotype. The chain combines TRBV20-1 with TRBJ2-7, with TRBD1 identical over 7 bases. CDR1 DFQATT and CDR2 SNEGSKA come from the germline V gene (reference sequence). The ends lost 1 base at V and 1 base at J; junction bases unmatched: 13. This CDR3 has 17 amino acids. The CDR3 coding sequence is TGCAGTGCTAGAGTGAGGGAGCCATTGGGACAGTCCTACGAGCAGTACTTC. The encoded protein is CSARVREPLGQSYEQYF.

This clonotype was observed a handful of times. V gene TRBV12-3 or TRBV12-4 combines with J gene TRBJ1-1; TRBD1 is a possible D gene (5 bases). This CDR3 has 12 amino acids. Trimming cost V 7 bases and J 4 bases, with 10 bases left between them. This CDR3 is CASTTGTTEAFF. The CDR3, as DNA: TGTGCCAGCACCACAGGAACCACTGAAGCTTTCTTT.

V usage is TRBV7-6 and J usage is TRBJ1-1; D call uncertain. The CDR3 has 15 residues. Germline V lookup: CDR1 SGHVS, CDR2 FNYEAQ. Trimming pared 1 base from V and 2 bases from J, leaving 11 bases between. The CDR3 DNA sequence: TGTGCCAGCAGCTTAGTGGATGAAAAAAACACTGAAGCTTTCTTT. Protein: CASSLVDEKNTEAFF.

This clonotype was observed many times. J is TRBJ2-3 and V is TRBV5-1; TRBD1 matches at 10 bases. Germline loops: CDR1 SGHRS, CDR2 YFSETQ. Germline trimming cut 4 bases from V and 3 bases from J; bases unmatched to any gene: 2. This CDR3 spans 14 amino acids. The CDR3 is CASSTGQGTDTQYF. The CDR3 bases are TGCGCCAGCAGCACGGGACAGGGGACAGATACGCAGTATTTT.

The chain has TRBV20-1 and TRBJ2-1, with 7 nucleotides matching TRBD2. With V trimmed by 6 bases and J by 0 bases, 8 bases remained unmatched. CDR1 is DFQATT and CDR2 is SNEGSKA in the germline V gene (reference sequence). The CDR3 sequence is 15 residues long. The CDR3 sequence: CSARSGVSSYNEQFF. The DNA of the CDR3 is TGCAGTGCCAGAAGCGGGGTAAGCTCCTACAATGAGCAGTTCTTC.

The rearrangement uses TRBV10-3 and TRBJ1-4; 11 bases are shared with TRBD1. Germline CDR1 is ENHRY and CDR2 is SYGVKD. V lost 2 bases to trimming and J lost 5 bases; unmatched junction nucleotides: 1. The CDR3 sequence is 15 residues long. DNA of the CDR3: TGTGCCATCAGTGAGGGGGACAGGGGGAATGAAAAACTGTTTTTT. Protein product: CAISEGDRGNEKLFF.

The chain is built from TRBV5-1 and TRBJ2-7, with 11 bases matching TRBD2. Trimming cost V 4 bases and J 3 bases; bases outside gene matches: 12. The length of the CDR3 is 17 residues. Germline V CDR1 and CDR2: SGHRS, YFSETQ. The CDR3 loop reads CASSPYATSGGNYEQYF. CDR3 nucleotide sequence: TGCGCCAGCAGCCCGTATGCCACTAGCGGGGGAAACTACGAGCAGTACTTC.

This clonotype was seen a handful of times. J is TRBJ2-1 and V is TRBV5-5; D might be TRBD1 (6 bases). Trimming took 0 bases from V and 1 from J, leaving 11 bases between them. The CDR3 totals 16 residues. CDR1 is SGHKS, CDR2 YYEKEE, per germline (reference sequence). The CDR3 sequence: CASSLGPGASYNEQFF. In nucleotides, the CDR3 is TGTGCCAGCAGCTTGGGTCCAGGGGCATCCTACAATGAGCAGTTCTTC.

In this sample, this clonotype turned up many times. This chain connects TRBV5-1 to TRBJ2-1, with 8 bases matching TRBD2. The V gene's germline CDR1 is SGHRS and CDR2 YFSETQ. This CDR3 spans 15 amino acids. The junction had 8 bases not matched to a gene; V was cut back by 0 bases and J by 9 bases. The CDR3: CASSLASGSGSEQFF. CDR3 nucleotides: TGCGCCAGCAGCTTGGCCAGCGGGAGCGGGAGTGAGCAGTTCTTC.

The gene calls are TRBV25-1 and TRBJ2-1; 9 positions match TRBD2. The CDR3 length is 18 residues. Germline V CDR1 and CDR2: MGHDK, SYGVNS. J was trimmed by 2 bases and V by 2 bases; bases with no gene match: 10. CDR3 coding DNA: TGTGCCAGCAGTGAAAGACTAGCGGCTGTTCGCGCCTACAATGAGCAGTTCTTC. Translation gives CASSERLAAVRAYNEQFF.

This clonotype was seen repeatedly, ten times or more. The V call is TRBV5-1, the J call TRBJ2-3; 8 bases line up with TRBD2. Germline CDR1 and CDR2: SGHRS and YFSETQ. The CDR3 is 15 amino acids. V was clipped by 0 bases and J by 1 base; unmatched bases: 1. CDR3 protein: CASSLGRGGTDTQYF. The CDR3 DNA sequence: TGCGCCAGCAGCTTGGGGCGGGGGGGCACAGATACGCAGTATTTT.

This clonotype was counted many times. The rearrangement joins TRBV11-3 to TRBJ2-1; possible D gene TRBD1, 6 bases. From germline, CDR1 is SGHNT and CDR2 YENEEA. V was trimmed by 0 bases and J by 4 bases, leaving 10 bases between them. CDR3 size: 15 residues. The CDR3 loop reads CASSLDVRGYNEQFF. The CDR3 nucleotides read TGTGCCAGCAGCTTAGATGTTAGGGGGTACAATGAGCAGTTCTTC.

This rearrangement joins TRBV7-2 to TRBJ2-3; maybe TRBD2 (7 bases). V shed 2 bases and J shed 5 bases, with 14 bases lying between them. The CDR3 totals 15 residues. Germline CDR1 SGHTA, CDR2 FQGNSA. Here the CDR3 DNA reads TGTGCCAGCAGCTTAAAGGGGGGGCGGCTAGATACGCAGTATTTT. Its translation is CASSLKGGRLDTQYF. Using reference TRBV7-2 and TRBJ2-3 for the parts outside the CDR3, the full variable domain is GAGVSQSPSNKVTEKGKDVELRCDPISGHTALYWYRQSLGQGLEFLIYFQGNSAPDKSGLPSDRFSAERTGGSVSTLTIQRTQQEDSAVYLCASSLKGGRLDTQYFGPGTRLTVL.

This clonotype was counted a few times. The chain couples TRBV9 to TRBJ1-2; no firm D call. With 4 bases removed from V and 2 bases from J, the gap between germline ends came to 18 bases. This CDR3 region has 16 residues. In germline, CDR1 is SGDLS, CDR2 YYNGEE. The CDR3 sequence: CASSPSSVGVNYGYTF. Written as DNA, the CDR3 is TGTGCCAGCAGCCCGAGCTCTGTCGGGGTAAACTATGGCTACACCTTC.

A few counts support this clonotype. This chain links TRBV9 with TRBJ2-1; 7 bases fit TRBD2. V gave up 3 bases and J gave up 2 bases; unmatched junction bases: 2. Germline V lookup: CDR1 SGDLS, CDR2 YYNGEE. CDR3 length: 14 residues. DNA of the CDR3: TGTGCCAGCAGCGCCGGGACTACCTACAATGAGCAGTTCTTC. Translation: CASSAGTTYNEQFF.